The next 8 T cell receptor beta chains were all read from a single sample in a study of cytomegalovirus exposure and HLA in healthy donors. The primer mix had 60 Vbeta and 13 Jbeta primers. This table comes from immunoSEQ multiplex PCR, and its TCRdb copy is limited to in-frame clones, with some not included. Here the sample spans under 200,000 clones, about 72% being singletons. The specimen was PBMCs. The source is a man between 60 and 75 years old in good health and CMV-seronegative.

CDR3 protein: CASSQGTANYGYTF. CDR3 nucleotides: TGTGCCAGCAGCCAAGGAACAGCCAACTATGGCTACACCTTC. The rearrangement joins TRBV16 to TRBJ1-2, with D uncertain. Germline V gives CDR1 KGHSY, CDR2 FQNENV. This CDR3 spans 14 amino acids. The V and J ends lost 2 bases and 2 bases respectively, with 9 bases between them.

The J gene is TRBJ1-6, the V gene TRBV6-5, with 7 bases identical to TRBD1. J gave up 6 bases and V 5 bases, and 7 bases lay outside the gene matches. Germline-derived CDR1 and CDR2 are MNHEY and SVGAGI. The CDR3 consists of 15 residues. This CDR3 is CASSGQTGRNSPLHF. The CDR3 DNA is TGTGCCAGCAGTGGTCAGACAGGGCGTAATTCACCCCTCCACTTT.

This clone has just a few counts. The chain carries TRBV7-6 and TRBJ2-5, with D perhaps TRBD2 (5 bases). This CDR3 comprises 14 residues. V gave up 2 bases and J gave up 3 bases, with 10 bases separating them. CDR1 and CDR2 from the germline V gene are SGHVS and FNYEAQ. CDR3 DNA sequence: TGTGCCAGCAGCTTACATGGTAGCGAAGAGACCCAGTACTTC. Translated, it gives CASSLHGSEETQYF.

This clone turned up a few times. The chain couples TRBV6-5 to TRBJ1-2; D not resolved. Per the germline V gene, CDR1 is MNHEY and CDR2 is SVGAGI. Between the trimmed V and J ends, which lost 5 bases and 3 bases, there was a span of 13 bases. The CDR3 contains 14 residues. Here the CDR3 reads CASSPQGGHYGYTF. DNA for the CDR3: TGTGCCAGCAGTCCACAAGGAGGCCACTATGGCTACACCTTC.

CDR3 sequence (DNA): TGTGCCAGTAGTTCACTCCTAGGGGGCGAGCAGTACTTC. This encodes CASSSLLGGEQYF. The chain has TRBV19 and TRBJ2-5; a possible D gene is TRBD1 (6 bases). The end of the DNA fits TRBJ2-7 better, so the J call may be wrong. The CDR3 has 13 residues. Germline-derived CDR1 and CDR2 are LNHDA and SQIVND (reference sequence).

V and J are TRBV6-4 and TRBJ1-5; maybe TRBD1 (5 bases). The CDR3 totals 17 residues. Between the trimmed V and J ends, which lost 2 bases and 3 bases, there was a span of 17 bases. The germline V gene has CDR1 MRHNA and CDR2 SNTAGT. CDR3 sequence reads: CASSDPRQPTSNQPQHF. CDR3 bases: TGTGCCAGCAGTGACCCGAGACAGCCCACATCCAATCAGCCCCAGCATTTT.

The chain joins TRBV28 to TRBJ1-5; 9 bases are shared with TRBD1. The CDR3 contains 17 residues. CDR1 and CDR2 from the germline V gene are MDHEN and SYDVKM. Unmatched junction bases numbered 15, after V lost 8 bases and J lost 4 bases. Here the CDR3 DNA reads TGTGCCAGCGGACCGGGACAGGGAATCTTTGAGAATCAGCCCCAGCATTTT. Its protein product is CASGPGQGIFENQPQHF.

The chain combines TRBV27 with TRBJ2-2, with D possibly TRBD1 on 7 matching bases. This CDR3 spans 16 amino acids. Trimming shortened V by 6 bases and J by 6 bases, and 20 bases separated the two germline ends. Germline V gives CDR1 MNHEY, CDR2 SMNVEV (reference sequence). DNA for the CDR3: TGTGCCAGCAGGCCGTTCAGCAGGGGGACTCCCGGGGAGCTGTTTTTT. Translating gives CASRPFSRGTPGELFF.